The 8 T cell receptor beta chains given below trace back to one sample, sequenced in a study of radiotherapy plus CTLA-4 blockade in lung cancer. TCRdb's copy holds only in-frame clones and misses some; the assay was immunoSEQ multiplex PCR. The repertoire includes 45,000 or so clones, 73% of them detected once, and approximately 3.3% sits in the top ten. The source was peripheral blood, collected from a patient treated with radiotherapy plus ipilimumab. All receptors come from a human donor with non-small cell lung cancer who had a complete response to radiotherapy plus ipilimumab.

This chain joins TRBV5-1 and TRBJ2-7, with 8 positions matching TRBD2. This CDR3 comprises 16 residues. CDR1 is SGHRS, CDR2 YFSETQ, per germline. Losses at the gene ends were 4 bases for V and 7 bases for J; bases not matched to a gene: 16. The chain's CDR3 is CASSRGRAGLAGEQYF. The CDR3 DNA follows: TGCGCCAGCAGCCGGGGGAGGGCCGGGTTAGCGGGGGAGCAGTACTTC.

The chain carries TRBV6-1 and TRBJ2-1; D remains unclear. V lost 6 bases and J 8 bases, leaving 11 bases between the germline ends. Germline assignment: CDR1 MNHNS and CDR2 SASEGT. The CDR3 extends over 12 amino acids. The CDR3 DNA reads TGTGCCAGCAGGCAGGTGACGCATGAGCAGTTCTTC. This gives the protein CASRQVTHEQFF.

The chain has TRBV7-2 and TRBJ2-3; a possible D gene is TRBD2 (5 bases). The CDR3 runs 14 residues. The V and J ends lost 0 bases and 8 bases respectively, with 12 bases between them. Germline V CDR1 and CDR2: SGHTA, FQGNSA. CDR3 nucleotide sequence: TGTGCCAGCAGCTTAGCCCTCGGGGTCGGTACGCAGTATTTT. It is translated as CASSLALGVGTQYF.

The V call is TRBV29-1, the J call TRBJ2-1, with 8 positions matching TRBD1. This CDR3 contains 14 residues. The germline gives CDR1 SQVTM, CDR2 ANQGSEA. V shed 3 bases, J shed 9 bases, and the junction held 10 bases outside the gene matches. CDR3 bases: TGCAGCGTTGATTGGAGGGGACAGGCCGGTGAGCAGTTCTTC. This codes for CSVDWRGQAGEQFF.

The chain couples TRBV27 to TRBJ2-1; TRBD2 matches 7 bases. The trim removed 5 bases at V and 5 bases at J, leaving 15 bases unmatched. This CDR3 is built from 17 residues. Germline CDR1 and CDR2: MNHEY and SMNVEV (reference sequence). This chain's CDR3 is CASSTRRSSGAHNEQFF. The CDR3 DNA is TGTGCCAGCAGTACGCGACGGTCTAGCGGCGCCCACAATGAGCAGTTCTTC.

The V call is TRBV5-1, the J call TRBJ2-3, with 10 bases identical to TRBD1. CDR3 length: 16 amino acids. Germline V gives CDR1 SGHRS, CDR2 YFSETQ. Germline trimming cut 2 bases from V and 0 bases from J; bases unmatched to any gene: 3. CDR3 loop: CASSLGTGVSTDTQYF. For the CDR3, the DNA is TGCGCCAGCAGCTTAGGGACAGGGGTTAGCACAGATACGCAGTATTTT.

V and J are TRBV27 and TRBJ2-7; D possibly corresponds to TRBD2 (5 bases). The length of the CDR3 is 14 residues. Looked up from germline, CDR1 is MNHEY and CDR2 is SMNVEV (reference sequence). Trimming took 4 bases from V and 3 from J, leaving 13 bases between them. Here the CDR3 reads CASSSLRDVYEQYF. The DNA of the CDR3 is TGTGCCAGCAGTTCTCTCCGGGATGTCTACGAGCAGTACTTC.

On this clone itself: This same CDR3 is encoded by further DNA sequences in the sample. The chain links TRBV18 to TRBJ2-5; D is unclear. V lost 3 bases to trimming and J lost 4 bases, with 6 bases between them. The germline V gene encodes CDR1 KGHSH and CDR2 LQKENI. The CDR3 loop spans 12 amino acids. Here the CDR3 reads CASSPTGETQYF. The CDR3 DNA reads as TGTGCCAGCTCACCTACCGGAGAGACCCAGTACTTC.